The rows below give T cell receptor beta chains drawn from one sample of a study of T cell changes during pregnancy in multiple sclerosis. Profiling relied on immunoSEQ multiplex PCR, and the TCRdb table lists in-frame clones only, not all of them. The sample yields about 83,000 clones, more than 90% seen once. Sequenced material: peripheral blood, taken in the second trimester of pregnancy. The receptors here all came from a female donor with multiple sclerosis, enrolled in a pregnancy study. CDR3s include the opening cysteine and the closing phenylalanine or tryptophan. Fields, in order: clone size, D gene, J gene, V gene, CDR3 DNA, CDR3 protein. The D gene is left open where the match is weak. The size field is filled for only some rows; it gives once, few, many or a size class.

-,-,TRBJ2-2,TRBV21-1,TGTGCCAGCAGCAAATCGGGCGGGGAGCTGTTTTTT,CASSKSGGELFF
-,-,TRBJ2-1,TRBV9,TGTGCCAGCAGCGTATCCGGGAGCTCCTACAATGAGCAGTTCTTC,CASSVSGSSYNEQFF
-,-,TRBJ2-5,TRBV5-1,TGCGCCAGCAGCTACTATGGGAGGCCCTCCGAGACCCAGTACTTC,CASSYYGRPSETQYF
few,-,TRBJ2-7,TRBV2,TGTGCCAGCAGAACAGGGGTAGCGGACGAGCAGTACTTC,CASRTGVADEQYF
-,TRBD1,TRBJ2-7,TRBV7-8,TGTGCCAGCAGCAAAACCGGGACAGGGGGCCACGAGCAGTACTTC,CASSKTGTGGHEQYF
-,-,TRBJ2-2,TRBV5-1,TGCGCCAGCAACGTGGGGACAATAGACACCGGGGAGCTGTTTTTT,CASNVGTIDTGELFF
-,-,TRBJ2-2,TRBV7-2,TGTGCCAGCAGCTTTGATGCGGGGCTCACCGGGGAGCTGTTTTTT,CASSFDAGLTGELFF
-,TRBD1,TRBJ1-5,TRBV30,TGTGCCTGGAGTCGTCCCGGGACAGGGGTCAATCAGCCCCAGCATTTT,CAWSRPGTGVNQPQHF
-,-,TRBJ1-4,TRBV4-1,TGCGCCAGCAGCCATGGTCCGGGACATCAAAGTGAAAAACTGTTTTTT,CASSHGPGHQSEKLFF
-,-,TRBJ2-3,TRBV28,TGTGCCAGCAGTATCGGACACCGCACAGATACGCAGTATTTT,CASSIGHRTDTQYF
once,-,TRBJ1-4,TRBV19,TGTGCCAGTAGTGGGGAGCGGGAAAAACTGTTTTTT,CASSGEREKLFF
-,TRBD1,TRBJ2-5,TRBV7-9,TGTGCCAGCAGGTATCCCGGGACAGATCAAGAGACCCAGTACTTC,CASRYPGTDQETQYF
-,TRBD2,TRBJ2-7,TRBV6-6,TGTGCCAGTCAGTTACTAGCGGGAGTGGGTGACGAGCAGTACTTC,CASQLLAGVGDEQYF
-,-,TRBJ2-7,TRBV4-2,TGTGCCAGCAGCCAAGTCCCGGACAGCTACGAGCAGTACTTC,CASSQVPDSYEQYF
once,-,TRBJ2-7,TRBV29-1,TGCAGCGTTGAAGCCGAGGCGGTGAGGCAGTACTTC,CSVEAEAVRQYF
-,-,TRBJ1-2,TRBV28,TGTGCCAGCAGCTTACAGGGAAACTATGGCTACACCTTC,CASSLQGNYGYTF
-,-,TRBJ1-2,TRBV7-9,TGTGCCAGCAGCTCTATGGACTTCCCCTATGGCTACACCTTC,CASSSMDFPYGYTF
-,-,TRBJ2-3,TRBV14,TGTGCCAGCAGCCGTGGACAACGTGATCGCACAGATACGCAGTATTTT,CASSRGQRDRTDTQYF
-,TRBD1,TRBJ2-7,TRBV5-5,TGTGCCAGCAGCTTGGACCCGGGACAGGGCTCCTACGAGCAGTACTTC,CASSLDPGQGSYEQYF
-,-,TRBJ1-4,TRBV7-8,TGTGCCAGCAGCGGGCTGGTGTGGGCAACTAATGAAAAACTGTTTTTT,CASSGLVWATNEKLFF
-,-,TRBJ2-7,TRBV25-1,TGTGCCAGCACAGGCCCAGAGCTCTACGAGCAGTACTTC,CASTGPELYEQYF
-,-,TRBJ1-5,TRBV28,TGTGCCAGCAGTTTCGGGGTCAATCAGCCCCAGCATTTT,CASSFGVNQPQHF
-,TRBD2,TRBJ2-7,TRBV6-5,TGTGCCAGCAGTTGGGGGACTAGCGGGAGCTACGAGCAGTACTTC,CASSWGTSGSYEQYF
-,TRBD1,TRBJ1-2,TRBV11-2,TGTGCCAGCAGCTTAGGGACAGGGGTGATCCCCTATGGCTACACCTTC,CASSLGTGVIPYGYTF
-,-,TRBJ2-3,TRBV29-1,TGCAGCGTTGAAAAGGAACCGGCGGCCCCAGATACGCAGTATTTT,CSVEKEPAAPDTQYF
-,TRBD2,TRBJ2-5,TRBV9,TGTGCCAGCAGCGTATTAAGCGGGATACAAGAGACCCAGTACTTC,CASSVLSGIQETQYF
-,TRBD1,TRBJ2-4,TRBV5-5,TGTGCCAGCAGCTGGGGGACAGGGAAAGACATTCAGTACTTC,CASSWGTGKDIQYF
-,-,TRBJ2-7,TRBV27,TGTGCCAGCAGTTTAGCGGGCGCCTACGAGCAGTACTTC,CASSLAGAYEQYF
-,-,TRBJ1-2,TRBV27,TGTGCCAGCAGTTTGGGGGGGGCGGATTACTATGGCTACACCTTC,CASSLGGADYYGYTF
-,TRBD1,TRBJ1-4,TRBV29-1,TGCAGCGTCCCGACAGGGGTCGGCGAAAAACTGTTTTTT,CSVPTGVGEKLFF
-,TRBD1,TRBJ1-2,TRBV5-1,TGCGCCAGCAGCTTTAGCAGGGGGTATGGCTACACCTTC,CASSFSRGYGYTF
once,-,TRBJ1-4,TRBV25-1,TGTGCCAGTAGTGATCCGGGGTCAGGTGAAAAACTGTTTTTT,CASSDPGSGEKLFF
-,TRBD1,TRBJ1-5,TRBV27,TGTGCCAGCAGTTTGGGGGGACAGAACAATCAGCCCCAGCATTTT,CASSLGGQNNQPQHF